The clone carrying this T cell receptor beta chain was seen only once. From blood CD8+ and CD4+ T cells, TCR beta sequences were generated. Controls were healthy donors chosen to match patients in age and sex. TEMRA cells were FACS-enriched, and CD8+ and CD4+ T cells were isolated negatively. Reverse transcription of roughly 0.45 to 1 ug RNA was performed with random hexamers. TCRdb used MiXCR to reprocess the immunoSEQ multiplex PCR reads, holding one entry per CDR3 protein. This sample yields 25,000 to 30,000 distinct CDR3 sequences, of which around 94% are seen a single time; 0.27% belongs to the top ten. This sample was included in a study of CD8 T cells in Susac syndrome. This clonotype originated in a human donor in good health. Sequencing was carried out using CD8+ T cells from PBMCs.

CDR3 sequence reads: CASGRGEGYGYTF. CDR3 nucleotides: TGTGCCAGCGGCCGCGGGGAAGGCTATGGCTACACCTTC. The V and J genes are TRBV2 and TRBJ1-2; D ambiguous. V lost 8 bases and J 4 bases, leaving 14 bases between the germline ends. CDR3 length: 13 amino acids. In germline, CDR1 is SNHLY, CDR2 FYNNEI.